These 20 T cell receptor beta chains share one sample of origin, sequenced in a study of CD8 T cells in Susac syndrome. Random hexamers were used to reverse transcribe about 0.5 to 1 ug of RNA. TCRdb fed the immunoSEQ multiplex PCR reads into MiXCR, producing one record per CDR3 protein. The repertoire holds fewer than 200,000 distinct CDR3 sequences, with 85% to 95% as singletons. Source material: CD4+ T cells from PBMCs. These receptors were taken from a human donor with Susac syndrome.

For the CDR3, the DNA is TGCAGTGCTAGAATCGGTACCAACTATAATTCACCCCTCCACTTT. Translation: CSARIGTNYNSPLHF. The chain recombines TRBV20-1 with TRBJ1-6, with D hard to call. The germline V and J ends were trimmed by 2 bases and 3 bases, with 11 bases remaining between them. The CDR3 totals 15 residues. In germline, CDR1 is DFQATT, CDR2 SNEGSKA (reference sequence).

The chain recombines TRBV4-3 with TRBJ2-7; D call uncertain. Trimming pared 0 bases from V and 2 bases from J, leaving 8 bases between. CDR1 is LGHNA, CDR2 YSLEER, per germline. The CDR3 runs to 14 residues. CDR3 nucleotides: TGCGCCAGCAGCCAAGATTCCGCAGCCTACGAGCAGTACTTC. It is translated as CASSQDSAAYEQYF.

The CDR3 reads CSAREREQFF. CDR3 nucleotides: TGCAGTGCTAGGGAGAGGGAGCAGTTCTTC. The chain uses TRBV20-1 and TRBJ2-1; D unclear. The CDR3 has 10 residues. Germline CDR1 DFQATT, CDR2 SNEGSKA (reference sequence). The V and J ends lost 3 bases and 10 bases respectively, with 7 bases between them.

The chain has TRBV9 and TRBJ2-1; 8 positions agree with TRBD1. Germline V gene sequence: CDR1 SGDLS, CDR2 YYNGEE. The CDR3 contains 15 residues. The J segment lost 0 bases and the V segment lost 4 bases, leaving 3 bases of the junction unmatched. CDR3 sequence: CASSIDRGSYNEQFF. DNA of the CDR3: TGTGCCAGCAGCATTGACAGGGGCTCCTACAATGAGCAGTTCTTC.

The chain links TRBV20-1 to TRBJ2-1; D ambiguous. CDR1 DFQATT and CDR2 SNEGSKA come from the germline V gene (reference sequence). V was pared by 7 bases and J by 7 bases, with 11 bases between. There are 11 residues in the CDR3. This CDR3 is CSGNSFNEQFF. The CDR3, as DNA: TGCAGTGGTAACAGCTTTAATGAGCAGTTCTTC.

This chain uses TRBV5-6 with TRBJ1-2, with D uncertain. Germline CDR1 reads SGHDT; CDR2 reads YYEEEE. The length of the CDR3 is 13 residues. V shed 5 bases and J shed 2 bases, with 10 bases lying between them. The CDR3 sequence: CASRAKGNYGYTF. The DNA of the CDR3 is TGTGCCAGCAGGGCAAAGGGAAACTATGGCTACACCTTC.

The chain uses TRBV7-9 and TRBJ2-6; the match to TRBD1 covers 8 bases. J was trimmed by 0 bases and V by 5 bases; bases with no gene match: 9. Germline CDR1 SEHNR, CDR2 FQNEAQ (reference sequence). This CDR3 has 18 residues. DNA for the CDR3: TGTGCCAGCAGCAGCAGGACAGGGAGTCCCTCTGGGGCCAACGTCCTGACTTTC. Amino acids: CASSSRTGSPSGANVLTF.

The chain uses TRBV7-2 and TRBJ2-3; TRBD2 matches 8 bases. Losses at the gene ends were 4 bases for V and 3 bases for J; bases not matched to a gene: 9. Germline-derived CDR1 and CDR2 are SGHTA and FQGNSA. CDR3 size: 16 residues. The CDR3 protein is CASSSRGGGRTDTQYF. CDR3 nucleotide sequence: TGTGCCAGCAGCTCCCGTGGCGGGGGGCGGACAGATACGCAGTATTTT. Filled out from reference TRBV7-2 and TRBJ2-3, the complete variable domain reads GAGVSQSPSNKVTEKGKDVELRCDPISGHTALYWYRQSLGQGLEFLIYFQGNSAPDKSGLPSDRFSAERTGGSVSTLTIQRTQQEDSAVYLCASSSRGGGRTDTQYFGPGTRLTVL.

This chain connects TRBV5-5 to TRBJ2-5, with 8 bases that match TRBD2. V lost 2 bases and J lost 7; bases outside the gene matches: 7. CDR3 length: 14 residues. Germline lookup yields CDR1 SGHKS and CDR2 YYEKEE (reference sequence). CDR3 sequence reads: CASSFGGGRGTQYF. CDR3 coding DNA: TGTGCCAGCAGCTTTGGCGGGGGGCGAGGGACCCAGTACTTC.

The genes are TRBV5-6 and TRBJ2-3; D call uncertain. This CDR3 comprises 15 residues. Deletions cut 4 bases from V and 2 bases from J, with 14 bases between. Looked up from germline, CDR1 is SGHDT and CDR2 is YYEEEE. This CDR3 reads CASSPLWAATDTQYF. The CDR3 coding sequence is TGTGCCAGCAGCCCCCTGTGGGCCGCCACAGATACGCAGTATTTT.

The genes are TRBV20-1 and TRBJ2-1; 12 nucleotides line up with TRBD1. The CDR3 spans 14 residues. In germline, CDR1 is DFQATT, CDR2 SNEGSKA (reference sequence). J was trimmed by 6 bases and V by 8 bases; bases with no gene match: 8. CDR3 residues: CSQLRGQGANEQFF. CDR3 nucleotide sequence: TGCAGTCAACTCCGGGGACAGGGGGCCAATGAGCAGTTCTTC.

The rearrangement links TRBV12-3 or TRBV12-4 to TRBJ2-7; 12 positions agree with TRBD2. The J segment lost 6 bases and the V segment lost 6 bases, leaving 6 bases of the junction unmatched. CDR3 length equals 14 residues. The CDR3 DNA follows: TGTGCCAGCAGCCTGCTGACTAGCGGGGGCGAGCAGTACTTC. This sequence encodes CASSLLTSGGEQYF.

The chain combines TRBV5-1 with TRBJ2-5, with 9 positions matching TRBD1. The germline V gene has CDR1 SGHRS and CDR2 YFSETQ. V lost 3 bases, J lost 3 bases, and 12 bases stayed unmatched. The CDR3 is 17 residues long. CDR3 coding DNA: TGCGCCAGCAGCTACTTCGGGGGACAGGGCTTTGAAGAGACCCAGTACTTC. It yields the protein CASSYFGGQGFEETQYF. The whole variable domain, filled in from reference TRBV5-1 and TRBJ2-5, reads KAGVTQTPRYLIKTRGQQVTLSCSPISGHRSVSWYQQTPGQGLQFLFEYFSETQRNKGNFPGRFSGRQFSNSRSEMNVSTLELGDSALYLCASSYFGGQGFEETQYFGPGTRLLVL.

The chain couples TRBV11-2 to TRBJ2-7, with 12 nucleotides matching TRBD2. The CDR3 is 14 amino acids. J gave up 6 bases and V 5 bases, and 5 bases lay outside the gene matches. Germline values: CDR1 SGHAT, CDR2 FQNNGV. The CDR3 DNA reads as TGTGCCAGCAGCCCTGGACTAGCGGGGATCGAGCAGTACTTC. This encodes CASSPGLAGIEQYF.

The chain couples TRBV29-1 to TRBJ2-1; D is ambiguous. The CDR3 is 15 amino acids. Trimming took 8 bases from V and 0 from J, leaving 17 bases between them. The germline V gene has CDR1 SQVTM and CDR2 ANQGSEA. CDR3 nucleotides: TGCAGCACCCGGAGTACACCCGGCTCCTACAATGAGCAGTTCTTC. Translated, it gives CSTRSTPGSYNEQFF.

The chain carries TRBV9 and TRBJ2-5; a weak D match, TRBD2 (5 bases). CDR3 length: 17 amino acids. V was pared by 0 bases and J by 5 bases, with 20 bases between. Germline V CDR1 and CDR2: SGDLS, YYNGEE. CDR3 region: CASSVEGARSMGETQYF. The CDR3 DNA follows: TGTGCCAGCAGCGTAGAGGGAGCGAGATCGATGGGGGAGACCCAGTACTTC. The variable domain in full, with the rest retrieved from reference TRBV9 and TRBJ2-5, is DSGVTQTPKHLITATGQRVTLRCSPRSGDLSVYWYQQSLDQGLQFLIQYYNGEERAKGNILERFSAQQFPDLHSELNLSSLELGDSALYFCASSVEGARSMGETQYFGPGTRLLVL.

The chain is built from TRBV25-1 and TRBJ2-5; no clear D. The CDR3 has 14 residues. Between the trimmed V and J ends, which lost 6 bases and 4 bases, there was a span of 15 bases. Germline V gene sequence: CDR1 MGHDK, CDR2 SYGVNS. In DNA, the CDR3 is TGTGCCAGCAGCGAAACGAGGCAATTAGAGACCCAGTACTTC. It codes for CASSETRQLETQYF.

The chain's CDR3 is CASRKTTDTQYF. In nucleotides, the CDR3 is TGTGCCAGCAGAAAGACCACAGATACGCAGTATTTT. The rearrangement links TRBV6-5 to TRBJ2-3; D not resolved. Trimming shortened V by 6 bases and J by 2 bases, and 6 bases separated the two germline ends. The CDR3 has 12 amino acids. Germline V gene lookup returns CDR1 MNHEY and CDR2 SVGAGI.

This chain connects TRBV9 to TRBJ1-6; unclear D gene. V lost 4 bases, J lost 11 bases, and 22 bases lay in between. The CDR3 loop spans 16 amino acids. Germline-derived CDR1 and CDR2 are SGDLS and YYNGEE. The CDR3 bases are TGTGCCAGCAGCCGCCACCCGGATAGCCCGACTACACCCCTCCACTTT. Its translation: CASSRHPDSPTTPLHF.

The chain links TRBV2 to TRBJ2-7; 10 bases line up with TRBD2. This CDR3 contains 14 residues. Losses at the gene ends were 5 bases for V and 1 base for J; bases not matched to a gene: 2. Germline CDR1 is SNHLY and CDR2 is FYNNEI. This CDR3 reads CASSLAGVSYEQYF. CDR3 DNA sequence: TGTGCCAGCAGTCTAGCGGGAGTTTCCTACGAGCAGTACTTC.